This TCR beta chain was recovered during a study of graft-versus-host responses after intestinal transplantation. Study conclusions and caveats: GvH clonotypes were identified within recipient marrow, with a subset emerging first in ileum or blood.

Measured with immunoSEQ multiplex PCR; TCRdb has only the in-frame clones, and not every one. The sample lists 100,000 to 110,000 clones, about 90% occurring once. On this clone: Its matching antigen is unknown.

Germline V gives CDR1 SGDLS, CDR2 YYNGEE. The V end lost 3 bases, the J end lost 7 bases, and 11 bases lay between the germline ends. CDR3 length: 13 residues. The rearrangement joins TRBV9 to TRBJ2-1; D may correspond to TRBD1 or TRBD2 (6 bases each). The sequence derives from a human donor who was the organ donor for an intestinal transplant. The starting material was unstimulated CD4+ T cells sorted from spleen or lymph node cells, obtained before transplant. The CDR3 reads CASSETGRNEQFF. In nucleotides, the CDR3 is TGTGCCAGCAGCGAAACAGGGAGGAATGAGCAGTTCTTC.